Reported below is one T cell receptor (beta chain). Its antigen is still unknown. This entry is derived from a study of cytomegalovirus exposure and HLA in healthy donors. Overall study results and limits: Indistinguishable V segments such as TRBV6-2 and TRBV6-3 were excluded.

With 60 Vbeta and 13 Jbeta primers, the PCR was carried out. This table comes from immunoSEQ multiplex PCR, and its TCRdb copy is limited to in-frame clones, with some not included. This listing includes 180,000 or so clones. Looked up from germline, CDR1 is KGHSH and CDR2 is LQKENI. The CDR3 runs 14 residues. Trimming cost V 6 bases and J 3 bases, with 14 bases left between them. The clonotype originates from a woman aged 18 to 35 in good health and CMV-seropositive. The gene calls are TRBV18 and TRBJ1-1; a weak D match, TRBD1 (5 bases). Specimen: PBMCs. CDR3 in amino acids: CASSRTGLDTEAFF. As DNA, the CDR3 is TGTGCCAGCTCGCGTACAGGCCTCGACACTGAAGCTTTCTTT.